This is a list of T cell receptor beta chains from one sample in a study of T cell responses to AZD1222 COVID-19 vaccine. Sequenced by immunoSEQ multiplex PCR; TCRdb stores in-frame clones only, minus some. The sample comprises roughly 120,000 clones, around 90% of which are singletons, and roughly 5.2% rests with the top ten. The sample was peripheral blood, taken on day 0 of AZD1222 vaccination. The source of these receptors is an adult in good health. Each CDR3 is given with its conserved first and last residue. The D gene is left open where the match is weak. Clone size is given for some rows only: seen once, a few or many times, or a class if the clone is expanded.

V gene	clone size	CDR3 length	D gene	J gene	CDR3 protein	CDR3 DNA
TRBV7-4	.	19	.	TRBJ1-5	CASSSRAPGTPGPNQPQHF	TGTGCCAGCAGCTCCCGGGCCCCCGGGACACCTGGGCCCAATCAGCCCCAGCATTTT
TRBV7-9	.	12	.	TRBJ2-2	CASSPVAGELFF	TGTGCCAGCAGCCCAGTTGCCGGGGAGCTGTTTTTT
TRBV30	.	14	TRBD1	TRBJ1-3	CAWSPRTGEDTIYF	TGTGCCTGGAGTCCTCGGACAGGGGAAGACACCATATATTTT
TRBV2	.	13	TRBD1	TRBJ1-3	CASRTGFGNTIYF	TGTGCCAGCAGGACAGGGTTCGGAAACACCATATATTTT
TRBV2	.	16	TRBD2	TRBJ2-1	CASMRPGRTSVNEQFF	TGTGCCAGCATGCGGCCAGGGAGGACTAGCGTAAATGAGCAGTTCTTC
TRBV30	.	14	.	TRBJ2-3	CAWGAGRSTDTQYF	TGTGCCTGGGGGGCGGGGAGAAGCACAGATACGCAGTATTTT
TRBV19	.	14	TRBD1	TRBJ1-1	CASSWTGLESEAFF	TGTGCCAGTAGCTGGACAGGGCTGGAATCTGAAGCTTTCTTT
TRBV24-1	once	15	.	TRBJ2-7	CATSDISDPRGEQYF	TGTGCCACCAGTGATATTTCGGACCCCAGGGGTGAGCAGTACTTC
TRBV6-1	.	16	TRBD2	TRBJ2-5	CASSEVRRGSPGTQYF	TGTGCCAGCAGTGAAGTGAGGCGGGGGTCCCCAGGGACCCAGTACTTC
TRBV5-1	few	16	.	TRBJ1-4	CASSLYGIPFDEKLFF	TGCGCCAGCAGCTTGTACGGCATTCCCTTTGATGAAAAACTGTTTTTT
TRBV5-5	once	13	.	TRBJ2-7	CASSFVPSGEQYF	TGTGCCAGCAGCTTCGTACCCTCCGGAGAGCAGTACTTC
TRBV6-5	.	15	.	TRBJ2-7	CASSYSGLSRNEQYF	TGTGCCAGCAGTTACTCCGGACTGAGTAGAAACGAGCAGTACTTC
TRBV19	once	15	.	TRBJ2-7	CASSRDGSPTYEQYF	TGTGCCAGTAGTCGGGACGGATCCCCTACCTACGAGCAGTACTTC
TRBV28	.	16	TRBD1	TRBJ2-3	CASSLVGQGAADTQYF	TGTGCCAGCAGTTTAGTGGGACAGGGGGCCGCAGATACGCAGTATTTT
TRBV3-1/TRBV3-2	.	15	.	TRBJ1-4	CASSQAAQGEGKLFF	TGTGCCAGCAGCCAAGCTGCACAGGGTGAGGGAAAACTGTTTTTT
TRBV7-2	.	15	.	TRBJ2-5	CASSFLRGLGETQYF	TGTGCCAGCAGCTTTCTCCGGGGTCTAGGAGAGACCCAGTACTTC
TRBV6-5	.	16	.	TRBJ1-4	CASSSPGWGKGEKLFF	TGTGCCAGCAGTTCGCCGGGATGGGGAAAAGGGGAAAAACTGTTTTTT
TRBV20-1	.	11	.	TRBJ2-2	CSASGAGELFF	TGCAGTGCTAGTGGGGCCGGGGAGCTGTTTTTT
TRBV5-1	.	16	TRBD1	TRBJ2-3	CASSLALTGGSNTQYF	TGCGCCAGCAGCTTGGCCTTGACAGGGGGTTCTAATACGCAGTATTTT
TRBV5-4	.	14	.	TRBJ2-2	CASSLDGDTGELFF	TGTGCCAGCAGCTTGGATGGGGACACCGGGGAGCTGTTTTTT
TRBV6-1	.	17	.	TRBJ1-2	CASSEALVGQITYGYTF	TGTGCCAGCAGTGAAGCGCTCGTCGGGCAGATCACTTATGGCTACACCTTC
TRBV7-9	.	12	.	TRBJ1-3	CASSRDLNTIYF	TGTGCCAGCAGCCGTGACTTGAACACCATATATTTT
TRBV5-1	once	14	.	TRBJ1-1	CASSPGTANTEAFF	TGCGCCAGCAGCCCCGGGACGGCGAACACTGAAGCTTTCTTT
TRBV6-6	.	15	TRBD1	TRBJ2-7	CASSSTGVVGYEQYF	TGTGCCAGCAGTTCAACAGGGGTAGTGGGCTACGAGCAGTACTTC
TRBV28	.	13	.	TRBJ2-1	CASSSNPYNEQFF	TGTGCCAGCAGTTCGAACCCCTACAATGAGCAGTTCTTC
TRBV18	once	13	.	TRBJ2-3	CASSPRAGDTQYF	TGTGCCAGCTCACCACGAGCAGGAGATACGCAGTATTTT
TRBV18	.	14	.	TRBJ1-2	CASSPPTPGYGYTF	TGTGCCAGCTCACCACCAACCCCGGGGTATGGCTACACCTTC
TRBV28	.	14	TRBD1	TRBJ1-2	CASSFTGVTYGYTF	TGTGCCAGCAGTTTCACAGGGGTCACCTATGGCTACACCTTC
TRBV6-1	.	12	.	TRBJ1-2	CASSELGIGYTF	TGTGCCAGCAGTGAATTAGGGATCGGCTACACCTTC
TRBV30	.	14	.	TRBJ1-1	CAWSVKGSLTEAFF	TGTGCCTGGAGTGTCAAGGGCTCTCTGACTGAAGCTTTCTTT